This is a list of T cell receptor beta chains from one sample in a study of early stage breast cancer tumors. Sequencing was performed with immunoSEQ multiplex PCR; in TCRdb, only in-frame clones are kept and a portion is missing. The repertoire consists of about 28,000 clones, with roughly 55% occurring once and the leading ten covering around 8%. The specimen was breast tumor tissue. The source of these receptors is a person aged 45-60 years with breast cancer. CDR3s include the opening cysteine and the closing phenylalanine or tryptophan. D genes are given only for firm matches. Expanded clones get a size class; other rows say once, few or many, or leave the size out.

>-|TRBJ1-1|13|-|TRBV11-3
TGTGCCAGCAGCACTATGGGGAACACTGAAGCTTTCTTT
CASSTMGNTEAFF
>-|TRBJ1-2|12|few|TRBV19
TGTGCCAGTAGTATAGATCGTCGTGGCTACACCTTC
CASSIDRRGYTF
>-|TRBJ2-5|15|-|TRBV7-6
TGTGCCAGCAGCTTGACGGGGACTTCTGGGGAGACCCAGTACTTC
CASSLTGTSGETQYF
>-|TRBJ2-5|15|-|TRBV11-2
TGTGCCAGCAGCTTAGGGTCCAGTTTAAGAGAGACCCAGTACTTC
CASSLGSSLRETQYF
>-|TRBJ2-3|13|-|TRBV27
TGTGCCAGCAGTTCACCCCCCTCAGATACGCAGTATTTT
CASSSPPSDTQYF
>-|TRBJ1-5|16|-|TRBV7-8
TGTGCCAGCAGCTTATTGGGCTCTAATAGCAATCAGCCCCAGCATTTT
CASSLLGSNSNQPQHF
>TRBD1|TRBJ1-2|15|once|TRBV6-1
TGTGCCAGCAGTGAGATGGGACAGGGGGCTTCCGGCTACACCTTC
CASSEMGQGASGYTF
>TRBD2|TRBJ2-5|16|-|TRBV6-1
TGTGCCAGCAGTGAATTGATAGCGGGAGGACAAGAGACCCAGTACTTC
CASSELIAGGQETQYF
>-|TRBJ2-7|15|-|TRBV18
TGTGCCAGCTCACCACCATACGACGACCCCTACGAGCAGTACTTC
CASSPPYDDPYEQYF
>-|TRBJ2-2|14|-|TRBV19
TGTGCCAGTCGGAAAGGGTGGGACACCGGGGAGCTGTTTTTT
CASRKGWDTGELFF
>TRBD1|TRBJ1-5|15|-|TRBV18
TGTGCCAGCTCACCGGTACAGGGGGCCAATCAGCCCCAGCATTTT
CASSPVQGANQPQHF
>TRBD2|TRBJ2-1|14|-|TRBV6-1
TGTGCCAGCAGTGTAGCGGGAGGTGCCAATGAGCAGTTCTTC
CASSVAGGANEQFF
>-|TRBJ2-1|12|-|TRBV12-5
TGTGCTAGTGGTCCCTCTAGCGATGAGCAGTTCTTC
CASGPSSDEQFF
>-|TRBJ1-5|12|few|TRBV28
TGTGCCAGCAGCCGCGGCAATCAGCCCCAGCATTTT
CASSRGNQPQHF
>-|TRBJ2-5|14|-|TRBV6-5
TGTGCCAGCAGCGATCCGGGACTGGGAGAGACCCAGTACTTC
CASSDPGLGETQYF
>-|TRBJ2-1|15|-|TRBV15
TGTGCCACCAGCAGAGATGGGCAGCCCCACAATGAGCAGTTCTTC
CATSRDGQPHNEQFF
>-|TRBJ2-5|12|few|TRBV5-1
TGCGCCAGCAGCACCGATCGCGAGACCCAGTACTTC
CASSTDRETQYF
>TRBD1|TRBJ1-4|15|-|TRBV19
TGTGCCAGTAGTATGCAGGGGACAGGGTATGAAAAACTGTTTTTT
CASSMQGTGYEKLFF
>-|TRBJ2-7|15|-|TRBV11-3
TGTGCCAGCAGCTTAGGAGCTTTGAGCTCCTACGAGCAGTACTTC
CASSLGALSSYEQYF
>TRBD2|TRBJ2-3|16|-|TRBV7-9
TGTGCCAGCAGCGTCATTAGCGGGAGTGGTGCAGATACGCAGTATTTT
CASSVISGSGADTQYF
>-|TRBJ2-1|15|-|TRBV18
TGTGCCAGCTCACCACCTGTGATAGCAGGAAATGAGCAGTTCTTC
CASSPPVIAGNEQFF
>-|TRBJ1-1|12|-|TRBV6-6
TGTGCCAGCAGGACAGGACCCACTGAAGCTTTCTTT
CASRTGPTEAFF
>TRBD2|TRBJ2-5|16|-|TRBV12-5
TGTGCTAGTGGTTTGCTTCTTGGGACTAGCGGGGAGACCCAGTACTTC
CASGLLLGTSGETQYF
>-|TRBJ2-3|13|-|TRBV7-3
TGTGCCAGCAGCCCCTACCCACAGGGTACGCAGTATTTT
CASSPYPQGTQYF
>-|TRBJ1-5|12|few|TRBV19
TGTGCCAGTAGTATTCAGGATCAGCCCCAGCATTTT
CASSIQDQPQHF
>TRBD1|TRBJ1-2|14|-|TRBV7-1
TGTGCCAGCAGCTTAGCCGGGACAGGGGATGGCTACACCTTC
CASSLAGTGDGYTF
>-|TRBJ1-4|11|-|TRBV2
TGTGCCAGCAGTCTTCCTGAAAAACTGTTTTTT
CASSLPEKLFF
>-|TRBJ1-1|14|-|TRBV11-3
TGTGCCAGCAGCCCCCAAGGGCCCCCCACTGAAGCTTTCTTT
CASSPQGPPTEAFF
>-|TRBJ1-2|15|medium-sized|TRBV7-8
TGTGCCAGCAGCCGACGGGGGGAGCACTTCTATGGCTACACCTTC
CASSRRGEHFYGYTF
>TRBD2|TRBJ2-1|16|-|TRBV7-8
TGTGCCAGCAGTCCACTAGCGGGAGGCACTTTCAATGAGCAGTTCTTC
CASSPLAGGTFNEQFF
>-|TRBJ2-1|15|-|TRBV5-6
TGTGCCAGCAGCTTGGAACAGGGGGGGTACAATGAGCAGTTCTTC
CASSLEQGGYNEQFF
>-|TRBJ2-3|15|-|TRBV11-1
TGTGCCAGCAGCCCAAAGAGTCGGGACACAGATACGCAGTATTTT
CASSPKSRDTDTQYF
>-|TRBJ2-3|15|-|TRBV11-3
TGTGCCAGCAGCTTAGGAGACTGGGAGGTAGATACGCAGTATTTT
CASSLGDWEVDTQYF
>-|TRBJ2-7|13|once|TRBV4-3
TGCGCCAGCAGTAAGCGCGACTCCTACGAGCAGTACTTC
CASSKRDSYEQYF
>-|TRBJ1-1|14|-|TRBV9
TGTGCCAGCAGCGTAGTTGAGGGGAGCACTGAAGCTTTCTTT
CASSVVEGSTEAFF
>-|TRBJ2-7|11|-|TRBV20-1
TGCAGTGCTAGTGGGGTGTACGAGCAGTACTTC
CSASGVYEQYF
>TRBD1|TRBJ1-1|14|-|TRBV6-5
TGTGCCAGCAGTTATTTTACAGGGGGTAATGAAGCTTTCTTT
CASSYFTGGNEAFF
>-|TRBJ2-2|17|once|TRBV7-6
TGTGCCAGCAGCCCCGGACTAACCCTCGCGAACACCGGGGAGCTGTTTTTT
CASSPGLTLANTGELFF
>TRBD1|TRBJ2-1|16|-|TRBV4-1
TGCGCCAGCAGCCAAGGCCCGAACAGGGGACACAATGAGCAGTTCTTC
CASSQGPNRGHNEQFF
>-|TRBJ1-2|14|-|TRBV5-6
TGTGCCAGCAGCTTGGACGGACCCAACTATGGCTACACCTTC
CASSLDGPNYGYTF
>-|TRBJ2-3|15|-|TRBV5-8
TGTGCCAGCAGTCGTTCGGCCGTGAGGGTAGATACGCAGTATTTT
CASSRSAVRVDTQYF
>TRBD1|TRBJ2-6|16|-|TRBV30
TGTGCCTGGAGTCAGGGGGCCCCACCTGGGGCCAACGTCCTGACTTTC
CAWSQGAPPGANVLTF
>-|TRBJ2-7|14|-|TRBV19
TGTGCCAGTAGTTCTCGGGACCGGTACTACGAGCAGTACTTC
CASSSRDRYYEQYF
>TRBD1|TRBJ1-1|15|-|TRBV5-4
TGTGCCAGCAGCTGGGACAGAGATATGAACACTGAAGCTTTCTTT
CASSWDRDMNTEAFF
>TRBD1|TRBJ1-2|13|-|TRBV7-9
TGTGCCAGCAGCCACGGACAGGCAAATGGCTACACCTTC
CASSHGQANGYTF
>TRBD2|TRBJ2-3|18|few|TRBV7-2
TGTGCCAGCAGCGCCCAGGGGGGACTAGCGGGAGGGCTAGATACGCAGTATTTT
CASSAQGGLAGGLDTQYF
>-|TRBJ1-1|13|-|TRBV10-3
TGTGCCATCAGTGAGGGGAAGAACACTGAAGCTTTCTTT
CAISEGKNTEAFF
>-|TRBJ2-7|15|-|TRBV5-1
TGCGCCAGCAGCTGGCAGGGAGTTAAGGGGGACGAGCAGTACTTC
CASSWQGVKGDEQYF
>TRBD2|TRBJ2-1|14|-|TRBV19
TGTGCCAGTAGAGGGCGGGAGGGCCGAGAGGAGCAGTTCTTC
CASRGREGREEQFF
>-|TRBJ2-1|14|once|TRBV18
TGTGCCAGCTCACCAAATAAGGGGTACAATGAGCAGTTCTTC
CASSPNKGYNEQFF
>TRBD2|TRBJ2-5|15|-|TRBV9
TGTGCCAGCAGCGTCGTAGCGGGAGTAGGGGAGACCCAGTACTTC
CASSVVAGVGETQYF
>TRBD2|TRBJ2-3|16|-|TRBV9
TGTGCCAGCAGCGCAACTACCGGGACTACCACAGATACGCAGTATTTT
CASSATTGTTTDTQYF
>-|TRBJ1-1|13|-|TRBV2
TGTGCCAGCAGTGCGGACAGTAACACTGAAGCTTTCTTT
CASSADSNTEAFF